The rows below give T cell receptor beta chains drawn from one sample of a study of cytomegalovirus exposure and HLA in healthy donors. TCRdb's table, derived via immunoSEQ multiplex PCR, lists solely in-frame clones and lacks some. This sample has about 110,000 clones, with 76% found just once. The sequencing input was PBMCs. The receptors derive from a man aged 25-45 years in good health and CMV-seropositive. Both conserved end residues are part of each CDR3. A D gene is named only where the DNA matches it firmly. Size tells how often a clone was seen (once, few, many) or the class of an expanded clone, and some rows leave it out.

j_call d_call v_call clone_size cdr3_aa cdr3_nt
TRBJ2-3 . TRBV4-1 . CASSLGASPLTQYF TGCGCCAGCAGTCTAGGGGCTTCCCCCCTAACGCAGTATTTT
TRBJ1-1 TRBD1 TRBV29-1 once CSVEQTSTGEF TGCAGCGTTGAACAAACTTCAACAGGGGAATTT
TRBJ2-2 TRBD2 TRBV4-3 . CASSHPLGLSGGDTGELFF TGCGCCAGCAGCCATCCTCTCGGACTAAGCGGGGGGGACACCGGGGAGCTGTTTTTT
TRBJ2-2 . TRBV4-3 . CASSHPTGTTNTGELFF TGCGCCAGCAGCCACCCGACAGGTACGACGAACACCGGGGAGCTGTTTTTT
TRBJ1-1 . TRBV4-2 . CASSPTGDLVAFF TGTGCCAGCAGCCCCACGGGGGACCTGGTGGCTTTCTTT
TRBJ2-5 . TRBV6-6 . CASRPGVAIYQETQYF TGTGCCAGCAGACCCGGGGTAGCGATATACCAAGAGACCCAGTACTTC
TRBJ2-2 TRBD2 TRBV28 . CASSLGGGIGGELFF TGTGCCAGCAGTTTGGGCGGGGGAATTGGCGGGGAGCTGTTTTTT
TRBJ2-2 . TRBV29-1 . CSVVWNTGELFF TGCAGCGTTGTATGGAACACCGGGGAGCTGTTTTTT
TRBJ1-6 . TRBV7-2 . CASSSQTAYNSPLHF TGTGCCAGCAGCTCCCAAACAGCCTATAATTCACCCCTCCACTTT
TRBJ1-2 . TRBV4-3 few CASSQDRGYGYTF TGCGCCAGCAGCCAAGATAGGGGCTATGGCTACACCTTC
TRBJ2-5 . TRBV11-2 once CASSQPGLAQETQYF TGTGCCAGCAGCCAGCCGGGACTGGCCCAAGAGACCCAGTACTTC
TRBJ2-1 TRBD2 TRBV7-6 . CASSLAPGGGAINEQFF TGTGCCAGCAGCTTAGCGCCCGGCGGGGGGGCCATCAATGAGCAGTTCTTC
TRBJ2-7 . TRBV7-9 . CASRGGQVNFSYEQYF TGTGCCAGCAGGGGAGGACAGGTTAACTTCTCCTACGAGCAGTACTTC
TRBJ2-7 TRBD2 TRBV4-3 . CASSQDSHLAGVSYEQYF TGCGCCAGCAGCCAAGATTCCCACCTAGCGGGGGTGTCCTACGAGCAGTACTTC
TRBJ2-2 TRBD1 TRBV28 . CASSPTGGLTAGELFF TGTGCCAGCAGCCCGACAGGGGGCCTAACCGCCGGGGAGCTGTTTTTT
TRBJ1-1 . TRBV11-2 . CASSLGLWTARTEAFF TGTGCCAGCAGCTTAGGGCTTTGGACAGCCAGGACTGAAGCTTTCTTT
TRBJ1-1 TRBD1 TRBV19 . CASSSRWDREAFF TGTGCCAGTAGTTCCCGCTGGGACAGAGAAGCTTTCTTT
TRBJ1-2 . TRBV7-2 . CASSSGTGVVYGYTF TGTGCCAGCAGCTCCGGGACGGGGGTTGTCTATGGCTACACCTTC
TRBJ2-2 TRBD2 TRBV4-3 few CASSQELDSGGTRWELFF TGCGCCAGCAGCCAAGAACTGGATAGCGGGGGAACACGGTGGGAGCTGTTTTTT
TRBJ1-3 TRBD1 TRBV6-5 . CASSPPGGSGNTIYF TGTGCCAGCAGTCCCCCAGGGGGCTCTGGAAACACCATATATTTT
TRBJ2-4 TRBD1 TRBV5-8 . CASSFGTGRDIQYF TGTGCCAGCAGCTTCGGGACAGGGAGGGACATTCAGTACTTC
TRBJ2-2 TRBD1 TRBV19 . CASSAGTGFTGELFF TGTGCCAGTTCGGCCGGGACAGGGTTCACCGGGGAGCTGTTTTTT
TRBJ2-7 TRBD1 TRBV4-3 . CASSQDRRGFYEQYF TGCGCCAGCAGCCAAGATCGCAGGGGGTTCTACGAGCAGTACTTC
TRBJ2-2 TRBD2 TRBV4-1 . CASSQDAQRGGTHGELFF TGCGCCAGCAGCCAAGATGCTCAGCGGGGGGGTACTCACGGGGAGCTGTTTTTT
TRBJ1-2 TRBD1 TRBV9 . CASSAGTGGSGYTF TGTGCCAGCAGCGCAGGCACAGGGGGGTCTGGCTACACCTTC
TRBJ2-7 . TRBV27 . CASSARGYEQYF TGTGCCAGCAGTGCCAGGGGCTACGAGCAGTACTTC
TRBJ1-1 . TRBV5-1 . CASSLDVRARAFF TGCGCCAGCAGCTTGGATGTCAGGGCTCGAGCTTTCTTT
TRBJ2-3 . TRBV2 . CASKQQGGFTDTQYF TGTGCCAGCAAGCAACAGGGGGGGTTCACAGATACGCAGTATTTT
TRBJ2-4 TRBD1 TRBV4-1 few CASSQGDREKNIQYF TGCGCCAGCAGCCAAGGGGACAGGGAAAAAAACATTCAGTACTTC
TRBJ2-1 . TRBV7-7 once CASSLEVGTYNEQFF TGTGCCAGCAGCTTAGAAGTGGGGACTTACAATGAGCAGTTCTTC
TRBJ1-2 TRBD1 TRBV4-3 . CASSQDRDPMRGYTF TGCGCCAGCAGCCAGGACAGGGATCCAATGCGGGGCTACACCTTC
TRBJ1-1 . TRBV7-2 . CASSLARGNTEAFF TGTGCCAGCAGCTTAGCCAGGGGAAACACTGAAGCTTTCTTT
TRBJ2-1 . TRBV6-6 . CASSYGASGEQFF TGTGCCAGCAGTTACGGGGCCTCAGGGGAGCAGTTCTTC
TRBJ1-2 . TRBV15 . CATSRDTGTNYGYTF TGTGCCACCAGTCGGGATACCGGGACTAACTATGGCTACACCTTC
TRBJ1-4 TRBD1 TRBV27 . CASSPASGQVNEKLFF TGTGCCAGCAGTCCGGCATCGGGACAGGTTAATGAAAAACTGTTTTTT
TRBJ1-1 . TRBV10-3 . CAISASGRDTEAFF TGTGCCATCAGTGCAAGTGGGAGGGACACTGAAGCTTTCTTT
TRBJ1-3 . TRBV2 . CASSQQDLSGNTIYF TGTGCCAGCAGTCAACAGGATCTCTCTGGAAACACCATATATTTT
TRBJ1-6 . TRBV4-3 . CASSLDGSSYNSPLHF TGCGCCAGCAGTCTGGACGGGAGCTCCTATAATTCACCCCTCCACTTT
TRBJ2-1 TRBD1 TRBV27 . CASRAVGQGYNEQFF TGTGCCAGCAGGGCCGTGGGACAGGGATACAATGAGCAGTTCTTC
TRBJ2-7 . TRBV19 . CASSRDSGSYEQYF TGTGCCAGTAGTAGAGACTCGGGATCCTACGAGCAGTACTTC
TRBJ1-2 . TRBV9 . CASSVSGNYGYTF TGTGCCAGCAGCGTATCTGGCAACTATGGCTACACCTTC
TRBJ2-1 TRBD1 TRBV11-2 . CASSLVRTGPYNEQFF TGTGCCAGCAGCTTAGTGAGGACAGGGCCCTACAATGAGCAGTTCTTC
TRBJ2-1 TRBD1 TRBV27 once CASSLQGDGEQFF TGTGCCAGCAGTCTACAGGGGGACGGTGAGCAGTTCTTC
TRBJ1-1 . TRBV6-6 . CASSYSYRNTEAFF TGTGCCAGCAGTTACTCGTACAGGAACACTGAAGCTTTCTTT
TRBJ2-3 . TRBV7-9 . CASSLGRAHGTDTQYF TGTGCCAGCAGCTTAGGAAGAGCGCATGGCACAGATACGCAGTATTTT
TRBJ1-1 . TRBV7-3 once CASSSIPGTEAFF TGTGCCAGCAGCTCAATCCCGGGCACTGAAGCTTTCTTT
TRBJ2-5 . TRBV7-6 . CASSLDQPQGYQETQYF TGTGCCAGCAGCTTAGACCAACCCCAGGGTTACCAAGAGACCCAGTACTTC
TRBJ2-7 TRBD1 TRBV5-3 . CARSSRGSDRGYEQYF TGTGCCAGAAGCTCACGTGGGTCGGACAGGGGGTACGAGCAGTACTTC
TRBJ2-2 TRBD1 TRBV4-1 . CASSRPGTGGRTGELFF TGCGCCAGCAGCCGACCAGGGACAGGGGGCCGCACCGGGGAGCTGTTTTTT